This is a list of T cell receptor beta chains from one sample in a study of CD8+ T cells in alopecia areata. Generated by immunoSEQ multiplex PCR, the TCRdb table keeps only in-frame clones and is missing some. The sample consists of approximately 220,000 clones, approximately 38% of them appearing once. The input for sequencing was CD4+ T cells sorted from blood, taken around week 30, from a patient treated with tofacitinib. Source of these receptors: a human donor with alopecia areata. CDR3s include the opening cysteine and the closing phenylalanine or tryptophan. A D gene is named only where the DNA matches it firmly. Clone size is stated in some rows and not others, as once, few, many or a class when expanded.

clone_size d_call j_call v_call cdr3_aa cdr3_nt
few . TRBJ1-1 TRBV29-1 CSVAKSIGVPEAFF TGCAGCGTTGCCAAATCTATAGGGGTCCCTGAAGCTTTCTTT
few . TRBJ1-2 TRBV29-1 CSVAPAIYGYTF TGCAGCGTTGCTCCAGCTATCTATGGCTACACCTTC
. TRBD2 TRBJ2-7 TRBV29-1 CSVGGLAGVYEQYF TGCAGCGTCGGGGGACTAGCGGGAGTCTACGAGCAGTACTTC
few . TRBJ1-1 TRBV2 CASSESRGWHEAFF TGTGCCAGCAGTGAATCGCGGGGTTGGCATGAAGCTTTCTTT
few TRBD1 TRBJ1-4 TRBV30 CAWSVQGGTNEKLFF TGTGCCTGGAGTGTACAGGGGGGGACTAATGAAAAACTGTTTTTT
few TRBD1 TRBJ1-1 TRBV7-6 CASSQPAGQEVNTEAFF TGTGCCAGCAGCCAACCGGCGGGACAGGAGGTGAACACTGAAGCTTTCTTT
. . TRBJ1-1 TRBV10-3 CAISGRVDTEAFF TGTGCCATCAGTGGGAGGGTGGACACTGAAGCTTTCTTT
. . TRBJ1-6 TRBV5-1 CASSPVGGPPLHF TGCGCCAGCAGCCCGGTTGGGGGGCCACCCCTCCACTTT
many . TRBJ2-1 TRBV4-1 CASSHHLGTKHQRNEQFF TGCGCCAGCAGCCACCACCTCGGGACCAAACACCAACGGAATGAGCAGTTCTTC
few . TRBJ2-3 TRBV5-1 CASSTLQDTDTQYF TGCGCCAGCAGCACGTTACAGGACACAGATACGCAGTATTTT
few . TRBJ1-2 TRBV11-2 CASSFDTNYGYTF TGTGCCAGCAGCTTTGACACTAACTATGGCTACACCTTC
. . TRBJ1-2 TRBV5-6 CASSITGSGYTF TGTGCCAGCAGCATTACAGGGAGTGGCTACACCTTC
. . TRBJ1-5 TRBV5-6 CASSRRTLNQPQHF TGTGCCAGCAGCCGTAGGACACTCAATCAGCCCCAGCATTTT
. TRBD2 TRBJ2-3 TRBV30 CACSGRVGDTQYF TGTGCCTGTAGCGGGAGGGTGGGGGATACGCAGTATTTT
few TRBD1 TRBJ2-3 TRBV5-1 CASNPGTGVGTDTQYF TGCGCCAGCAATCCCGGGACAGGGGTCGGCACAGATACGCAGTATTTT
few TRBD1 TRBJ1-5 TRBV6-6 CASSIPDRVRSQPQHF TGTGCCAGCAGTATCCCTGACAGGGTACGTAGTCAGCCCCAGCATTTT
. . TRBJ2-3 TRBV30 CAWSSQTDTQYF TGTGCCTGGAGTTCTCAAACAGATACGCAGTATTTT
. . TRBJ2-3 TRBV5-1 CASSLGGDTQYF TGCGCCAGCAGCTTGGGCGGGGATACGCAGTATTTT
. . TRBJ1-5 TRBV7-9 CASSQFPGGRVNQPQHF TGTGCCAGCAGCCAATTTCCGGGCGGGAGGGTCAATCAGCCCCAGCATTTT
. . TRBJ1-2 TRBV7-9 CASSFVRGAGYGYTF TGTGCCAGCAGCTTCGTCAGGGGCGCTGGCTATGGCTACACCTTC
. . TRBJ2-7 TRBV6-5 CASTSGLSYEQYF TGTGCCAGCACCTCGGGACTCTCCTACGAGCAGTACTTC
. TRBD2 TRBJ2-1 TRBV4-1 CASSPGSGSSYNEQFF TGCGCCAGCAGCCCCGGTAGCGGGAGTTCTTACAATGAGCAGTTCTTC
few . TRBJ1-2 TRBV30 CAWSVLDYGYTF TGTGCCTGGAGTGTACTGGACTATGGCTACACCTTC
. . TRBJ1-3 TRBV7-9 CASSLTDGSGNTIYF TGTGCCAGCAGCTTAACGGACGGCTCTGGAAACACCATATATTTT
. . TRBJ2-7 TRBV30 CAWSWIAGREQYF TGTGCCTGGAGCTGGATAGCCGGGCGGGAGCAGTACTTC
. . TRBJ2-7 TRBV6-5 CASTTATVGEQYF TGTGCCAGCACAACAGCGACGGTGGGCGAGCAGTACTTC
. . TRBJ1-5 TRBV7-9 CASSLGEQPQHF TGTGCCAGCAGCTTGGGGGAACAGCCCCAGCATTTT
. . TRBJ1-2 TRBV30 CAWSVQSVVYGYTF TGTGCCTGGAGTGTACAGTCGGTCGTCTATGGCTACACCTTC
few . TRBJ2-6 TRBV7-9 CASSFRGGSYSGANVLTF TGTGCCAGCAGCTTTAGAGGGGGGAGTTACTCTGGGGCCAACGTCCTGACTTTC
. . TRBJ1-5 TRBV4-1 CASSQAGAFSNQPQHF TGCGCCAGCAGCCAAGCAGGGGCCTTTAGCAATCAGCCCCAGCATTTT
. TRBD1 TRBJ1-2 TRBV4-2 CASSQADRGVYGYTF TGTGCCAGCAGCCAGGCGGACAGGGGAGTGTATGGCTACACCTTC
. TRBD1 TRBJ2-7 TRBV25-1 CASRGQGLHEQYF TGTGCCAGCAGAGGACAGGGTTTACACGAGCAGTACTTC
. TRBD1 TRBJ2-3 TRBV7-9 CASSFRRGDSSTDTQYF TGTGCCAGCAGCTTCCGGCGAGGGGACAGCAGCACAGATACGCAGTATTTT
few TRBD1 TRBJ1-2 TRBV18 CASSPAIGGGDYGYTF TGTGCCAGCTCACCCGCAATCGGAGGGGGCGACTATGGCTACACCTTC